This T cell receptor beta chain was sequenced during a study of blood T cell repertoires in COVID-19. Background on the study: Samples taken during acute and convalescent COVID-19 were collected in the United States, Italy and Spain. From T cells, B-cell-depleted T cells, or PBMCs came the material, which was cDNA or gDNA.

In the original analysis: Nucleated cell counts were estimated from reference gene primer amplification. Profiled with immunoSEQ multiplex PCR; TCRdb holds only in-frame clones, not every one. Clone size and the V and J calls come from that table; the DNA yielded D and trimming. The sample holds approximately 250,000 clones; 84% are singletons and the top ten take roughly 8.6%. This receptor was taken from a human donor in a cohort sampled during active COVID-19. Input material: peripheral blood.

The CDR3 nucleotides read TGCGCCAGCAGCTGGACAGGGGGCGCTGGTCAGCCCCAGCATTTT. It encodes CASSWTGGAGQPQHF. The genes are TRBV5-1 and TRBJ1-5; 11 nucleotides agree with TRBD1. The V segment lost 3 bases and the J segment 6 bases; nucleotides outside the gene matches: 5. The CDR3 has 15 residues. Per the germline V gene, CDR1 is SGHRS and CDR2 is YFSETQ. Full variable domain (rest looked up from reference TRBV5-1 and TRBJ1-5): KAGVTQTPRYLIKTRGQQVTLSCSPISGHRSVSWYQQTPGQGLQFLFEYFSETQRNKGNFPGRFSGRQFSNSRSEMNVSTLELGDSALYLCASSWTGGAGQPQHFGDGTRLSIL.